Below are 14 T cell receptor beta chains sequenced from a single sample in a study of patients and donors after allogeneic stem cell transplantation. MiXCR, run by TCRdb on the RT-PCR reads, gives a single entry per CDR3 protein. The data contain 160,000 or so distinct CDR3 sequences, roughly 22% of them singletons. Material for sequencing was blood, either unsorted or a sorted T cell fraction (not recorded which). These receptors all come from a human donor who was either an allogeneic HSCT recipient or a stem cell or donor lymphocyte infusion donor (not recorded which). It is not recorded whose cells these are; they may come from a transplant donor.

J is TRBJ1-1 and V is TRBV30; D gene uncertain. V lost 4 bases to trimming and J lost 1 base, with 7 bases between them. This CDR3 is 12 amino acids long. CDR1 is GTSNPN and CDR2 is SVGIG in the germline V gene (reference sequence). The CDR3 sequence is CAWISENTEAFF. The CDR3, as DNA: TGTGCCTGGATTTCAGAGAACACTGAAGCTTTCTTT.

This clonotype occurred a few times. CDR3 residues: CASSVPKFLRGTGELFF. CDR3 bases: TGTGCCAGCAGCGTCCCTAAGTTTCTGAGAGGCACCGGGGAGCTGTTTTTT. The chain uses TRBV9 and TRBJ2-2; D not certain. V was cut by 2 bases and J by 4 bases, with 18 bases left in between. The CDR3 sequence is 17 residues long. Germline assignment: CDR1 SGDLS and CDR2 YYNGEE.

In this sample, this clonotype turned up a few times. Here the CDR3 DNA reads TGCAGTGCTCCTTCTCGCTCCTCCTACAATGAGCAGTTCTTC. Amino acid sequence: CSAPSRSSYNEQFF. The chain recombines TRBV20-1 with TRBJ2-1; D is undetermined. The CDR3 is made up of 14 amino acids. V was trimmed by 5 bases and J by 0 bases, leaving 11 bases between them. CDR1 is DFQATT, CDR2 SNEGSKA, per germline (reference sequence).

J is TRBJ2-1 and V is TRBV27, with D unclear. The CDR3 loop spans 16 amino acids. V was pared by 4 bases and J by 0 bases, with 13 bases between. The germline V gene encodes CDR1 MNHEY and CDR2 SMNVEV (reference sequence). DNA for the CDR3: TGTGCCAGCAGTTCCGCGTACGCGAGCTCCTACAATGAGCAGTTCTTC. Amino acid sequence: CASSSAYASSYNEQFF.

Ten or more counts support this clonotype. The chain employs TRBV7-3 and TRBJ1-2; TRBD1 might be the D (5 bases). This CDR3 is 14 amino acids long. Germline V gene sequence: CDR1 SGHTA, CDR2 FQGTGA. The germline V and J ends were trimmed by 1 base and 5 bases, with 11 bases remaining between them. DNA for the CDR3: TGTGCCAGCAGCTTAATAGGGGCGGATTATGGCTACACCTTC. Translated: CASSLIGADYGYTF.

V usage is TRBV12-3 or TRBV12-4 and J usage is TRBJ2-5; weak D call: TRBD2 (6 bases). Trimming pared 3 bases from V and 5 bases from J, leaving 13 bases between. This CDR3 spans 14 amino acids. The CDR3 DNA follows: TGTGCCAGCAGTTTCAGACTAGTTTTCGAGACCCAGTACTTC. It translates to CASSFRLVFETQYF.

The genes are TRBV18 and TRBJ2-3; D gene uncertain. The CDR3 loop spans 13 amino acids. Deletions cut 5 bases from V and 0 bases from J, with 6 bases between. CDR1 KGHSH and CDR2 LQKENI come from the germline V gene. The CDR3 region is CASSAPSTDTQYF. CDR3 DNA: TGTGCCAGCTCAGCTCCTAGCACAGATACGCAGTATTTT.

The V gene is TRBV4-1, the J gene TRBJ2-4; 13 positions agree with TRBD2. The CDR3 has 18 amino acids. Germline V lookup: CDR1 MGHRA, CDR2 YSYEKL. V shed 1 base and J 3 bases; nucleotides not matched to a gene: 6. The CDR3, as DNA: TGCGCCAGCAGCCAAGGACTAGCGGGGGGCCTCGGCAAAAACATTCAGTACTTC. Translation gives CASSQGLAGGLGKNIQYF.

The rearrangement joins TRBV21-1 to TRBJ2-1; the table's TRBD2 call for D was not verified on the DNA. TRBV21-1 is deemed a pseudogene. This CDR3 region has 15 residues. CDR3 sequence: CASRNGGSSYNEQFF. CDR3 coding DNA: TGTGCCAGCAGAAACGGAGGAAGCTCCTACAATGAGCAGTTCTTC.

The J gene is TRBJ2-2, the V gene TRBV5-1; the match to TRBD1 covers 7 bases. V lost 5 bases to trimming and J lost 0 bases; unmatched junction nucleotides: 7. Germline CDR1 and CDR2: SGHRS and YFSETQ. This CDR3 has 16 residues. CDR3 protein: CASRKTGQPNTGELFF. The CDR3 DNA reads as TGCGCCAGCAGAAAGACGGGACAGCCGAACACCGGGGAGCTGTTTTTT. Full variable domain (remainder filled in from reference TRBV5-1 and TRBJ2-2): KAGVTQTPRYLIKTRGQQVTLSCSPISGHRSVSWYQQTPGQGLQFLFEYFSETQRNKGNFPGRFSGRQFSNSRSEMNVSTLELGDSALYLCASRKTGQPNTGELFFGEGSRLTVL.

This clonotype was seen a few times. The chain recombines TRBV5-1 with TRBJ2-1, with no clear D. Trimming took 3 bases from V and 3 from J, leaving 16 bases between them. CDR3 size: 16 residues. Germline CDR1 reads SGHRS; CDR2 reads YFSETQ. CDR3 sequence reads: CASSWTPAASYNEQFF. The DNA of the CDR3 is TGCGCCAGCAGCTGGACCCCTGCGGCCAGCTACAATGAGCAGTTCTTC.

This chain links TRBV20-1 with TRBJ2-7, with D maybe TRBD1 (7 bases). Germline V gene sequence: CDR1 DFQATT, CDR2 SNEGSKA (reference sequence). V shed 0 bases and J shed 5 bases, with 14 bases lying between them. The CDR3 contains 14 residues. CDR3 loop: CSAREGGTVNEQYF. CDR3 DNA: TGCAGTGCTAGAGAAGGCGGGACAGTCAACGAGCAGTACTTC.

The chain recombines TRBV28 with TRBJ2-7, with 7 bases lining up with TRBD2. Per the germline V gene, CDR1 is MDHEN and CDR2 is SYDVKM. V was pared by 3 bases and J by 4 bases, with 6 bases of the junction left unmatched. This CDR3 region has 14 residues. CDR3 nucleotide sequence: TGTGCCAGCAGTTTCATGGGCGGGAGTTACGAGCAGTACTTC. Residues: CASSFMGGSYEQYF.

This clonotype was recorded at least ten times. This chain joins TRBV7-8 and TRBJ1-3; perhaps TRBD1 as D (5 bases). CDR3 size: 17 residues. CDR1 is SGHVS, CDR2 FQNEAQ, per germline. With 4 bases removed from V and 4 bases from J, the gap between germline ends came to 20 bases. The CDR3 here is CASSSRRDRPGGNTIYF. In DNA, the CDR3 is TGTGCCAGCAGCTCCCGGCGCGACAGACCAGGCGGAAACACCATATATTTT.